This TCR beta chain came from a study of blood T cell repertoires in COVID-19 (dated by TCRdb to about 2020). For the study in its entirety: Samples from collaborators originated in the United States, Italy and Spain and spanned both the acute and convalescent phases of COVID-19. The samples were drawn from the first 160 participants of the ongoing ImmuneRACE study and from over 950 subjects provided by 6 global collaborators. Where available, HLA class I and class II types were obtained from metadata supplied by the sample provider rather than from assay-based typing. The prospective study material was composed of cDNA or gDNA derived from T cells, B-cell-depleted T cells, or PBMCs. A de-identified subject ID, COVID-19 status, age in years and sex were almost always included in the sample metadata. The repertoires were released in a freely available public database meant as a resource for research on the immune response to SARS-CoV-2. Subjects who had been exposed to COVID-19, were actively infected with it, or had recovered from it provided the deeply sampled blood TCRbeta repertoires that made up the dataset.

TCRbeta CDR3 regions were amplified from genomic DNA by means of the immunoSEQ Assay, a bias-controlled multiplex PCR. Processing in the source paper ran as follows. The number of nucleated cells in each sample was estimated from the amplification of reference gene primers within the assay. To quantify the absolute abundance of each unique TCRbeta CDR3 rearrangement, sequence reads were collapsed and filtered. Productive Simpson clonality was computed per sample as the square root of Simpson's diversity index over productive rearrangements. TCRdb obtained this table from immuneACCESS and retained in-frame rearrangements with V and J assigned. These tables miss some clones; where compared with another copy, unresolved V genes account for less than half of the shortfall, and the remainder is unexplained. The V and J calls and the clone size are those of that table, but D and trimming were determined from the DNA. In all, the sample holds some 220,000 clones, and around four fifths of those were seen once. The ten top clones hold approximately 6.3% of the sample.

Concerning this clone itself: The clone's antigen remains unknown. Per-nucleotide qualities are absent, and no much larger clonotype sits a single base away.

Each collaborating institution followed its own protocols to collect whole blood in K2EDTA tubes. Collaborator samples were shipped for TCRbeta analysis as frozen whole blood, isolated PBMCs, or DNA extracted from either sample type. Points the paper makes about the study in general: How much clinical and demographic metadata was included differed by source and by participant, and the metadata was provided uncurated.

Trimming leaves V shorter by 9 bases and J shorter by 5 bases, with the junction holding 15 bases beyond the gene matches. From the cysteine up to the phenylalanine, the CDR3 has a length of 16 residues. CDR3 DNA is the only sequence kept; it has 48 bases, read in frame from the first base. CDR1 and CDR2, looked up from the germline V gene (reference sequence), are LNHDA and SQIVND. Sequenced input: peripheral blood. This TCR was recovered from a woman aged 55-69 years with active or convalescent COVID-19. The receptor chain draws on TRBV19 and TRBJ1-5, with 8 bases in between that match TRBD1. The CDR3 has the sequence CASNRQGSQSYQPQHF. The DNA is TGTGCCAGCAACCGACAGGGGTCCCAATCCTATCAGCCCCAGCATTTT.